Below, 3 T cell receptor beta chains from the same sample are listed, as sequenced in a study of T cell responses to AZD1222 COVID-19 vaccine. The method was immunoSEQ multiplex PCR; TCRdb's version includes in-frame clones alone and lacks a portion of them. The table lists 77,000 or so clones, about 91% of them singletons. The material was peripheral blood, obtained on day 0 of MenACWY control vaccination. The receptors were gathered from an adult in good health.

The rearrangement links TRBV28 to TRBJ1-5; D gene unclear. Germline V gives CDR1 MDHEN, CDR2 SYDVKM. This CDR3 contains 13 residues. The V end was cut by 11 bases, the J end by 0 bases, with 11 bases between. The CDR3: CAYSKGSNQPQHF. CDR3 nucleotide sequence: TGTGCCTACTCTAAGGGTAGCAATCAGCCCCAGCATTTT.

V is TRBV3-1 (or the pseudogene TRBV3-2) and J is TRBJ2-1; perhaps TRBD1 as D (5 bases). Germline values: CDR1 LGHDT, CDR2 YNNKEL (reference sequence). CDR3 size: 14 residues. Between the trimmed V and J ends, which lost 0 bases and 14 bases, there was a span of 17 bases. CDR3 DNA: TGTGCCAGCAGCCAAGACGACTTTGGGGCCTGGAAGTTCTTC. This encodes CASSQDDFGAWKFF.

V and J are TRBV6-5 and TRBJ2-2, with D uncertain. V gave up 6 bases and J gave up 2 bases, with 4 bases separating them. Germline lookup yields CDR1 MNHEY and CDR2 SVGAGI. The CDR3 sequence is 12 residues long. The CDR3 DNA sequence: TGTGCCAGCAGCATAAACACCGGGGAGCTGTTTTTT. Residues: CASSINTGELFF.